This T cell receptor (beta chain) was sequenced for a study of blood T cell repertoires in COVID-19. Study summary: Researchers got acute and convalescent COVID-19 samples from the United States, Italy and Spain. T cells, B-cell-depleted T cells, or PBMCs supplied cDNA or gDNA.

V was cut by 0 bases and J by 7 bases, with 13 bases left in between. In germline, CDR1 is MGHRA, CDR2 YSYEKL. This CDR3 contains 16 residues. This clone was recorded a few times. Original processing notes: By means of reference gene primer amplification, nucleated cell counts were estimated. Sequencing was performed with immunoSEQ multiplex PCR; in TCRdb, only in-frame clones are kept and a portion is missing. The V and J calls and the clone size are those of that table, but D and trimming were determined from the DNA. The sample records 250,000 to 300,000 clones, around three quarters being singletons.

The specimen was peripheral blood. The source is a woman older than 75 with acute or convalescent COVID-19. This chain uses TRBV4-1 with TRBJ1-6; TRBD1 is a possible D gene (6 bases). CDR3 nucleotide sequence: TGCGCCAGCAGCCAAGATAGCAGGGGAGACAATTCACCCCTCCACTTT. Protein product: CASSQDSRGDNSPLHF.